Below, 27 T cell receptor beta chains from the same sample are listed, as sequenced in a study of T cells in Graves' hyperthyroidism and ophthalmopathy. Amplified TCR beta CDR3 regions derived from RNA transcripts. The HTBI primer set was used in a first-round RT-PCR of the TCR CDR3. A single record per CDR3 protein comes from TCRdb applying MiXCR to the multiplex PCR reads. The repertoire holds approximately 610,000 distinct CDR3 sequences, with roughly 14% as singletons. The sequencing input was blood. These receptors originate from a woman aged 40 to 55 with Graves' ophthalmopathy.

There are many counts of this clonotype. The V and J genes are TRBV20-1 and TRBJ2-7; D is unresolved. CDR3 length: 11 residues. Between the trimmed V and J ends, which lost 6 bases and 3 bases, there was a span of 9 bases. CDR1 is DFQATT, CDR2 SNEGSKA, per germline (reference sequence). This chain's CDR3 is CSALDLYEQYF. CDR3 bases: TGCAGTGCCCTGGACCTCTACGAGCAGTACTTC.

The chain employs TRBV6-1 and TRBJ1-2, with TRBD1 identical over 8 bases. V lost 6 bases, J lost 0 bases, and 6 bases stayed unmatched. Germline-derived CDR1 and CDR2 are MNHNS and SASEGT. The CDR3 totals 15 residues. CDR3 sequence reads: CASSRTGQANYGYTF. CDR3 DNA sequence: TGTGCCAGCAGCCGGACAGGGCAAGCTAACTATGGCTACACCTTC.

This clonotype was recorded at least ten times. The CDR3 region is CASSQILVQETQYF. The CDR3 DNA is TGTGCCAGCAGCCAAATTTTAGTCCAAGAGACCCAGTACTTC. The V call is TRBV3-1, the J call TRBJ2-5; D is ambiguous. Germline loops: CDR1 LGHDT, CDR2 YNNKEL (reference sequence). This CDR3 comprises 14 residues. The ends were cut back, 2 bases at V and 1 base at J, with 8 bases in the middle.

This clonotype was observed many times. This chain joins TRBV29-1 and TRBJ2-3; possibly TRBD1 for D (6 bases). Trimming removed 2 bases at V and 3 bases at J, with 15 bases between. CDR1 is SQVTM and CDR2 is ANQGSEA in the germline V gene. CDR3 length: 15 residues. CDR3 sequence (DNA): TGCAGCGTTGAATGGGCACAGGGAATGACAGATACGCAGTATTTT. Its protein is CSVEWAQGMTDTQYF.

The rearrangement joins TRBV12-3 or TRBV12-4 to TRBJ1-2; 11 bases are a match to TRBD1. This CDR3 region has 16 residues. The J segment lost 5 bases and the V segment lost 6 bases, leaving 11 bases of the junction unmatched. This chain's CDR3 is CASSRLRDRGLYGYTF. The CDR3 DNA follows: TGTGCCAGCAGCCGTCTACGGGACAGGGGGTTGTATGGCTACACCTTC.

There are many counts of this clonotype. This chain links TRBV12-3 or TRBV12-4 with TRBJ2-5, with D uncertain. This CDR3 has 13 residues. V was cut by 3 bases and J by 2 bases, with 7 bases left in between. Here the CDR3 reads CASSLANQETQYF. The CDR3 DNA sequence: TGTGCCAGCAGTTTGGCCAATCAAGAGACCCAGTACTTC.

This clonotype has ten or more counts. In DNA, the CDR3 is TGTGCCGTTTGGGACCGTCAAAACACTGAAGCTTTCTTT. Translated: CAVWDRQNTEAFF. This rearrangement joins TRBV12-3 or TRBV12-4 to TRBJ1-1, with a possible D match to TRBD1 (5 bases). This CDR3 has 13 residues. The germline V and J ends were trimmed by 11 bases and 2 bases, with 15 bases remaining between them.

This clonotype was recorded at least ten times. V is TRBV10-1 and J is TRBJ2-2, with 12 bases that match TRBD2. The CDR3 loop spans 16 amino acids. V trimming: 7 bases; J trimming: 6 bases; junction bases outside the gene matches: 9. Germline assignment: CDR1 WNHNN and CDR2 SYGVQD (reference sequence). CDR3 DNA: TGCGCCAGCAAACCCGGACTAGCGGGAACCTCCGGGGAGCTGTTTTTT. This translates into CASKPGLAGTSGELFF.

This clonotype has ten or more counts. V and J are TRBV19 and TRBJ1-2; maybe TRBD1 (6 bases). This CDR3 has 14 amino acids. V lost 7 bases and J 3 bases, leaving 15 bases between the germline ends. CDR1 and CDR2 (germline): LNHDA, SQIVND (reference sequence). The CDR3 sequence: CASTAGPGDYGYTF. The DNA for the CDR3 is TGTGCCAGTACCGCGGGCCCAGGGGACTATGGCTACACCTTC.

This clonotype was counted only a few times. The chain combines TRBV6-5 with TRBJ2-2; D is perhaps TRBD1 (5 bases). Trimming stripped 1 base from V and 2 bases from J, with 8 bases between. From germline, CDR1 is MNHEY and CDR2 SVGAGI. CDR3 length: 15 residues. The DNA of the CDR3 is TGTGCCAGCAGTTACTACGACAGAAACACCGGGGAGCTGTTTTTT. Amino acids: CASSYYDRNTGELFF.

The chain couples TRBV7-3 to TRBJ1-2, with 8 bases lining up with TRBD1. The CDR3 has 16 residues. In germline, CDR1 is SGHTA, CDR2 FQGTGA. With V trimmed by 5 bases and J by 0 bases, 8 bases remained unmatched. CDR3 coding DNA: TGTGCCAGCAGCCCTGGCCAGGACAGGGCTAACTATGGCTACACCTTC. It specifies CASSPGQDRANYGYTF.

CDR3 amino acids: CASSQGSHEQYF. The CDR3 bases are TGTGCCAGCAGCCAAGGGAGCCACGAGCAGTACTTC. This chain connects TRBV3-1 to TRBJ2-7; D is ambiguous. The CDR3 is 12 amino acids. V lost 1 base and J 5 bases, leaving 6 bases between the germline ends. CDR1 is LGHDT and CDR2 is YNNKEL in the germline V gene (reference sequence).

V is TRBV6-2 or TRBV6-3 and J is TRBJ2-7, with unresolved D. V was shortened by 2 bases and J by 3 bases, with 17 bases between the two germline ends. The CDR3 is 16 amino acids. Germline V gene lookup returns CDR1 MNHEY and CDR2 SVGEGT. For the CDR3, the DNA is TGTGCCAGCAGTTACCCAAGAGCCCGGGTCGGCTACGAGCAGTACTTC. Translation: CASSYPRARVGYEQYF.

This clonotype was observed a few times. The CDR3 DNA is TGTGCCAGCTCTCGGGCGACAGGGCCCAATCAGCCCCAGCATTTT. Translating gives CASSRATGPNQPQHF. The rearrangement links TRBV18 to TRBJ1-5; the match to TRBD1 covers 7 bases. Unmatched junction bases numbered 8, after V lost 6 bases and J lost 3 bases. The CDR3 has 15 residues. CDR1 and CDR2 (germline): KGHSH, LQKENI.

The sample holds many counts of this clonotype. As DNA, the CDR3 is TGTGCCAGCAGTTCCCATGGCCAAGAGACCCAGTACTTC. This sequence encodes CASSSHGQETQYF. The J gene is TRBJ2-5, the V gene TRBV27; D is uncertain. The CDR3 is 13 residues long. The germline V and J ends were trimmed by 4 bases and 1 base, with 7 bases remaining between them. CDR1 and CDR2 from the germline V gene are MNHEY and SMNVEV (reference sequence).

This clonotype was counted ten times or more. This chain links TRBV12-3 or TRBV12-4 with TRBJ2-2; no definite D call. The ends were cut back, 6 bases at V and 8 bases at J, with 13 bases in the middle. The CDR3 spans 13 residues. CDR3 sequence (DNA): TGTGCCAGCAGCTCCAACACAGCGGGGGAGCTGTTTTTT. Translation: CASSSNTAGELFF.

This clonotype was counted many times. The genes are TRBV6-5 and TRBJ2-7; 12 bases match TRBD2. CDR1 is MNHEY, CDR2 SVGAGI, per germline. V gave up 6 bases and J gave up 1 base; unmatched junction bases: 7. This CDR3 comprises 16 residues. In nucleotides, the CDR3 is TGTGCCAGCAGATACACCGGGACTAGCGGGTCCTACGAGCAGTACTTC. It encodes CASRYTGTSGSYEQYF.

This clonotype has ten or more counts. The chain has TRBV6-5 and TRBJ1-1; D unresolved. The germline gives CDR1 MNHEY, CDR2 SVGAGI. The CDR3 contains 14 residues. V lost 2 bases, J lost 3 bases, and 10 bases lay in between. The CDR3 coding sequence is TGTGCCAGCAGTTACAAGCCTAGGTACACTGAAGCTTTCTTT. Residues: CASSYKPRYTEAFF.

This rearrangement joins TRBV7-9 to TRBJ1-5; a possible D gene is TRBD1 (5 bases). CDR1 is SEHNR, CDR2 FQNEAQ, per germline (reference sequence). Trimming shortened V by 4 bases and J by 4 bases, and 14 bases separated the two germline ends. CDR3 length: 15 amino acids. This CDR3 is CASSSDSLPNQPQHF. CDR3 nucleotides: TGTGCCAGCAGCTCCGACAGCCTACCTAATCAGCCCCAGCATTTT.

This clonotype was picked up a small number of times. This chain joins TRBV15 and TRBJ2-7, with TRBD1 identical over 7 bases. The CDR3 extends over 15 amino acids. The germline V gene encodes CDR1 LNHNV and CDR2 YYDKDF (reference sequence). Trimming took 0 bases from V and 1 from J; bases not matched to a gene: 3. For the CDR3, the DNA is TGTGCCACCAGCAGAGAGAGACAGGGTTCCTACGAGCAGTACTTC. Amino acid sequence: CATSRERQGSYEQYF.

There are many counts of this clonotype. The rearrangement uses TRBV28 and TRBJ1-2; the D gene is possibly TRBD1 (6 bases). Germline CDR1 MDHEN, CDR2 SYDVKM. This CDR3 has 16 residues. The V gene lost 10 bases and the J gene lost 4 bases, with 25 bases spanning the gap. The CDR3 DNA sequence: TGTGCCACCCACCCCCCGATCAGGGGCGCTTTCTATGGCTACACCTTC. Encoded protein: CATHPPIRGAFYGYTF.

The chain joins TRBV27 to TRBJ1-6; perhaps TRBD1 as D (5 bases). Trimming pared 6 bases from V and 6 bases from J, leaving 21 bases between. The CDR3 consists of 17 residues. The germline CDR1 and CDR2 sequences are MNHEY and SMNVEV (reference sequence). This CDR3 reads CASSFIPGVGFNSPLHF. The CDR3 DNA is TGTGCCAGCAGCTTTATACCGGGGGTAGGATTTAATTCACCCCTCCACTTT.

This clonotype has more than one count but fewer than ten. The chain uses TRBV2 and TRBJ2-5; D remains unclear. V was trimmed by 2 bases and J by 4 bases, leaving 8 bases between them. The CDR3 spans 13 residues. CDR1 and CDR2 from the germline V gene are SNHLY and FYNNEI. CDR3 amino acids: CASSEIIRETQYF. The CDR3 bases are TGTGCCAGCAGTGAAATTATCCGAGAGACCCAGTACTTC.

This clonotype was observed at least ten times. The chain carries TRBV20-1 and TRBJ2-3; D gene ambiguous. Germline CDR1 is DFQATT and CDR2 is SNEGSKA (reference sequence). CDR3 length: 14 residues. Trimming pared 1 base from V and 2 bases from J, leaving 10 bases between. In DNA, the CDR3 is TGCAGTGCTAGAGGATCAGGAGCCACAGATACGCAGTATTTT. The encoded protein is CSARGSGATDTQYF.

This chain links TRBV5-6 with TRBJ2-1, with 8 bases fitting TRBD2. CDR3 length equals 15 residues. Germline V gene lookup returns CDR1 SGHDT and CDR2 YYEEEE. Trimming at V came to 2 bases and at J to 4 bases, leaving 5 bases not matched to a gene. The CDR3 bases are TGTGCCAGCAGCTTAGCGGGAGCGGGGTACAATGAGCAGTTCTTC. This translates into CASSLAGAGYNEQFF.

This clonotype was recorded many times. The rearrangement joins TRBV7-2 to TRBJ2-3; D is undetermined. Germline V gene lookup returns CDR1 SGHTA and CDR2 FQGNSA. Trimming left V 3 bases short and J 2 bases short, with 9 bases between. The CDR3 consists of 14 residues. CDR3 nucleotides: TGTGCCAGCAGCTTGGCGCAACACACAGATACGCAGTATTTT. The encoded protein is CASSLAQHTDTQYF.

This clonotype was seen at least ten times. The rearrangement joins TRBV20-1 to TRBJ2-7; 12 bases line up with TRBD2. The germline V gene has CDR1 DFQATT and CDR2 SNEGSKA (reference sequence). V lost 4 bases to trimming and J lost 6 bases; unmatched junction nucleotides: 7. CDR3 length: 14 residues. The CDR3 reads CSATPSGRAPEQYF. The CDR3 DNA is TGCAGTGCTACCCCTAGCGGGAGGGCCCCCGAGCAGTACTTC.